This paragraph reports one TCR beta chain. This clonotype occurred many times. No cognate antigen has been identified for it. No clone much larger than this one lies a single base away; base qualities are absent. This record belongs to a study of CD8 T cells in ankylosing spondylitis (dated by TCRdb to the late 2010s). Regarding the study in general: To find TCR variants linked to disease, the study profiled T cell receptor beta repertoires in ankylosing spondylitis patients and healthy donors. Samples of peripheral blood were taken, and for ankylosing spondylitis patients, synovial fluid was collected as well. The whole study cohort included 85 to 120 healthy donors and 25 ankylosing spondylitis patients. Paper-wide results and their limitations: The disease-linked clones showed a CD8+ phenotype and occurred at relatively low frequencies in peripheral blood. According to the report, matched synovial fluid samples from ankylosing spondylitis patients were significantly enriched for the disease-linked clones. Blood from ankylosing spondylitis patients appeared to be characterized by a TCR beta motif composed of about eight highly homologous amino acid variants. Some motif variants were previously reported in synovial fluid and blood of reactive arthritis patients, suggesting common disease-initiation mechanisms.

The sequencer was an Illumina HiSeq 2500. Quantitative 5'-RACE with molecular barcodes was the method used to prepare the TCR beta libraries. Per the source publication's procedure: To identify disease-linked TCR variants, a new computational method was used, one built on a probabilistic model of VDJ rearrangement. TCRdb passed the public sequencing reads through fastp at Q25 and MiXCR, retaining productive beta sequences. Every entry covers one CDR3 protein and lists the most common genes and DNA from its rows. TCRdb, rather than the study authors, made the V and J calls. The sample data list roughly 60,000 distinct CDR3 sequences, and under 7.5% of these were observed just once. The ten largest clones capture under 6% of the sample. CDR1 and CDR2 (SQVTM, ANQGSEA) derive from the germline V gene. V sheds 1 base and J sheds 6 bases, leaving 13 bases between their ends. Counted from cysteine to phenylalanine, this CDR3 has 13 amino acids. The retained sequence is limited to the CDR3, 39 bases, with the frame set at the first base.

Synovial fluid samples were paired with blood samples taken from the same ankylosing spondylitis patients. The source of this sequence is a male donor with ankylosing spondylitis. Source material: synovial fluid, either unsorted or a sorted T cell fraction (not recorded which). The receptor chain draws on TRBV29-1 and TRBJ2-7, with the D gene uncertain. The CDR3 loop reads CSVEVTRTREQYF. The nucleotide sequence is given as TGCAGCGTTGAAGTAACAAGAACCCGCGAGCAGTACTTC.